This TCR beta chain emerged from a study of cytomegalovirus exposure and HLA in healthy donors listed by TCRdb under 2017. In terms of the full investigation: According to an earlier analysis of several hundred of the donors, 150 million to 200 million T cells yielded some 110 million unique TCR beta sequences and roughly 280 Gb of sequence data. An early release covering 550 to 650 HLA-typed donors comprised about 310 gigabases of sequencing data and roughly 85 million unique TCR sequences. An earlier analysis of some 500 of the donors applied high-throughput TCR beta sequencing to assess whether each TCR beta V gene segment acted as functional or pseudogenic. A later genetic analysis took genome-wide SNP genotypes for about 55% of the roughly 700 donors and used that subset as a discovery cohort. High-throughput TCR immunosequencing, statistical association of individual TCRs with disease status, and machine learning were combined to predict cytomegalovirus infection status. To study patterns of TCR occurrence, a later analysis re-analyzed previously published TCR beta repertoires from 700 or so donors and added high-resolution HLA genotyping. Typing coverage varied by locus: roughly 629-630 donors for A, B, C, DRB1 and DQB1; approximately 500 for DQA1; 606 for DPA1; more than 450 for DPB1. In the later analysis, no new phenotypic data were used to find candidate immune exposures; instead, reliance was placed on TCR beta sequences and their occurrence across donors. Besides the first cohort of roughly 660 subjects, a separate validation cohort made up of 120 different subjects was used. Because of strong linkage in the cohort, four or five DR-DQ haplotypes were treated as single units for association and clustering. HLA typing covered class I and class II loci at four-digit resolution. Using immunosequencing, the study profiled T cell repertoires from some 670 subjects and related those repertoires to cytomegalovirus serostatus. Among roughly 370 genotyped donors of the cohort, an average of about 240,000 unique TCR beta nucleotide sequences were sequenced per donor, roughly 20% of them non-productive. Donor age, sex, ethnicity and CMV serostatus were collected together with the repertoire data. The study aimed to test whether signatures of past pathogen exposure could be identified by cataloging public T cell receptors. Of the roughly 400 genotyped donors, 80% to 90% were placed in the genetic ancestry cluster associated with self-reported Caucasian donors. All discovery cohort repertoires had been generated on a single sequencing platform. Study-wide findings and limitations: According to a later analysis, most CMV-associated TCR beta chains appeared to be HLA-restricted, and the HLA associations seemed to be driven largely by CMV exposure. The authors suggested that the approach could potentially be extended to other disease states and immunological phenotypes. Specific HLA alleles were associated with more than 15,000 TCR beta sequences at a false discovery rate of 0.05 in a later analysis. The sequencing pipeline was judged likely to have produced a cluster of highly shared sequence variants as a technical artifact. Because some donors lacked HLA typing at each locus, the association tests relied only on the typed subset. According to a later analysis, TCR association rates differed among HLA loci, with DRB1 alleles showing the most associated TCRs and HLA-C alleles showing the fewest. Compared with the 666-donor mean, donors in an Asian-associated ancestry cluster had fewer N-insertions in productive TCRs, according to a later genetic analysis. Assigning TCR associations to individual alleles was difficult when HLA alleles, especially DR and DQ, strongly co-occurred. A further reported finding was that TCR beta sequences accurately predicted the HLA-A and HLA-B alleles for most subjects in the first cohort. This cohort had only TCR beta chains sequenced, and the lack of alpha or paired-chain data limited which features could be detected. Over 15 rarely observed V segments, including chromosome 9 orphons, were excluded from the earlier analysis of 550 to 700 of the donors because counts were too low. In vitro tests confirmed that a few of the cytomegalovirus-associated TCR beta chains recognize cytomegalovirus antigens. The classifier was reported to diagnose cytomegalovirus status with high specificity and sensitivity in both the original and validation cohorts. Some IMGT-functional V segments, including TRBV6-2 and TRBV6-3, could not be distinguished by the 87-base-pair reads and were therefore excluded. Linkage disequilibrium might explain the correlated functional status among segregating V segments, but an unknown experimental factor could not be ruled out. In an earlier analysis of around 600 of the donors, most TCR beta V segments were observed in productive rearrangements about 90% or about 30% of the time, broadly matching IMGT annotations. CMV serostatus was the only immune exposure information available for the cohort. Roughly uniform sequencing depth across donors was assumed in presence/absence analyses, although this assumption may not hold. A later analysis reported that several top co-occurrence clusters appeared linked to parvovirus B19, influenza, CMV and Epstein-Barr virus. Compared with equally common non-associated chains, HLA-associated TCR beta chains in a later analysis were more clonally expanded and had lower generation probabilities. In the study, 164 TCR beta chains were listed as associated with cytomegalovirus. A later genetic analysis associated a missense DCLRE1C variant with V-gene and J-gene trimming of TCR beta chains, and an independent cohort replicated the association. Most TCR sequences were observed very rarely across donors, whereas some public TCRs were present in many individuals.

The cohort comprised several hundred healthy bone marrow donors. At the time of sampling, all cohort members were nominally healthy, though unrecorded immune exposures were likely present. The donor tested CMV seropositive, placing the donor among the roughly 300 seropositive members of the cohort. A peripheral blood sample was provided by each donor, and peripheral blood mononuclear cells were used for TCR beta sequencing. The Qiagen DNeasy Blood Extraction Kit was used to extract genomic DNA from the blood cell samples. Library creation used the immunoSEQ multiplex PCR assay. The multiplex PCR relied on a mix of 60 forward primers for TCR Vbeta segments and 13 reverse primers for TCR Jbeta segments. The CDR3 region of rearranged TCR beta genes was amplified from genomic DNA with a multiplex PCR assay. The amplified TCR beta libraries were sequenced on the Illumina HiSeq System as 87-base-pair reads. In the paper's pipeline: A later analysis counted approximately 76 million unique TCR beta chains across the 700 or so repertoires, and around 9.9 million of these chains were shared by at least two donors. A nearest-neighbor algorithm error-corrected the raw reads and collapsed the reads into unique sequences, merging closely related sequences to remove PCR and sequencing errors. CDR3 sequences were aligned to IMGT reference sequences to assign V, D and J gene segments. For a sequence to be retained, at least a six-nucleotide match to both a V gene segment and a J gene segment was required. A rearrangement was called productive if the CDR3 had no stop codons and remained in frame with V and J, and every other rearrangement was called non-productive. Following IMGT convention, CDR3 was defined as the stretch from the second conserved V-encoded cysteine to the conserved J-encoded phenylalanine. The earlier analysis of roughly 590 of the donors excluded sequences that lacked an unambiguous match to a single V gene segment. An earlier analysis of a few hundred of the donors called V segments functional above 56.7% productive rearrangements and segregating when the between-donor standard deviation exceeded 5%. A statistical classification framework was built for diagnosing cytomegalovirus status from the catalog of TCR beta chain sequences. V and J gene assignment, in a later analysis, came from comparing TCR nucleotide sequences with IMGT/GENE-DB human TR gene sequences. The TCRdist pipeline was used in a later analysis to assign CDR3 sequences and most-parsimonious VDJ recombination scenarios. A later analysis defined each TCR beta chain by its CDR3 amino acid sequence plus V-gene family, and excluded reads lacking a unique V-gene family. As a way to deal with suspected cross-contamination and a sequencing artifact, a later analysis dropped 640 or so nucleotide sequences that were highly shared and had low generation probability. In a later analysis, a clonal expansion index was calculated for each public chain from normalized within-repertoire ranks of inferred template counts. Generation probabilities in a later analysis came from a VDJ recombination model fitted to out-of-frame rearrangements, and those results were checked against IGoR. In a later analysis, TCR-TCR, TCR-HLA and TCR-CMV co-occurrence was scored with hypergeometric tests, and a repertoire-size bias correction was applied to TCR pairs. To estimate false discovery rates, a later analysis permuted the HLA or CMV assignments 20 times. A later analysis grouped co-occurring TCRs with DBSCAN, adding TCRdist sequence similarity when clustering within HLA-allele-positive subsets. Co-occurrence clustering excluded repertoires with fewer than 30,000 or more than 120,000 public chains, plus five with anomalous nucleotide sharing. The clones in this table, taken by TCRdb from immuneACCESS, are in-frame only. Not every clone is retained; where verified, under half of the shortfall comes from an unresolved V gene, and the cause of the rest is unknown. The V and J calls and clone size are taken from that table; D and trimming were inferred from the DNA. This sample comprises about 120,000 clones, around 80% of them detected only once. The ten largest clones capture roughly 13% of the sample.

The CDR3, cysteine through phenylalanine, is 14 amino acids long. Of the read, only the CDR3 DNA is kept; its 42 bases are in frame from base 1. Per the germline V gene, SGHAT is the CDR1 and FQNNGV is the CDR2. The germline V and J ends show losses of 5 bases and 5 bases respectively, and no gene match explains 5 bases of the junction. This clone showed up just once. The target of this receptor is not known. Base qualities are not at hand, and no much larger clone is one base apart. The source of this sequence is a man aged 25 to 45 in good health and CMV-seropositive. The chain is made from TRBV11-2 and TRBJ1-4; the junction holds 7 bases that match TRBD1. The sequenced sample was PBMCs. CDR3 sequence: CASSHGQANEKLFF. The DNA sequence reads TGTGCCAGCAGCCACGGACAGGCGAATGAAAAACTGTTTTTT.